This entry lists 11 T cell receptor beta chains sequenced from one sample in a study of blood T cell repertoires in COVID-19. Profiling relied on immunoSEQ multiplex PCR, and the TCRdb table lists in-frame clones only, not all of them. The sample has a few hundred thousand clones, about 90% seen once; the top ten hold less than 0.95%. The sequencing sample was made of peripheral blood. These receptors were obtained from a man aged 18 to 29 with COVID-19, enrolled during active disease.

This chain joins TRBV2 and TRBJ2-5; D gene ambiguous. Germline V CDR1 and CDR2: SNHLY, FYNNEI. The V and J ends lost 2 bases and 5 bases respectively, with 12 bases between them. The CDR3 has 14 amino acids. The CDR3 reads CASSENLSVETQYF. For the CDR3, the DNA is TGTGCCAGCAGTGAAAATCTGAGCGTGGAGACCCAGTACTTC.

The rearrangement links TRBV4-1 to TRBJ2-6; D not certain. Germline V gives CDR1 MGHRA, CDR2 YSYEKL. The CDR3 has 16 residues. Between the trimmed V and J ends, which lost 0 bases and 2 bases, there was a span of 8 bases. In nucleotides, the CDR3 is TGCGCCAGCAGCCAAGAGGAGTCCCCTGGGGCCAACGTCCTGACTTTC. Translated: CASSQEESPGANVLTF.

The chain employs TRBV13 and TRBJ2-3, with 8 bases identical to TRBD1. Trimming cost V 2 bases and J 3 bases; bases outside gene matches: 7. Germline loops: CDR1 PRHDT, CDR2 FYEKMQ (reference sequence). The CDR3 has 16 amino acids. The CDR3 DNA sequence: TGTGCCAGCAGCTTATCTTGGGACAGGATGACAGATACGCAGTATTTT. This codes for CASSLSWDRMTDTQYF.

This CDR3 reads CATSEGGRQETQYF. For the CDR3, the DNA is TGTGCCACCAGTGAAGGGGGCAGGCAAGAGACCCAGTACTTC. This chain joins TRBV24-1 and TRBJ2-5; TRBD1 matches 7 bases. This CDR3 is built from 14 residues. V trimming: 4 bases; J trimming: 2 bases; junction bases outside the gene matches: 3. CDR1 KGHDR and CDR2 SFDVKD come from the germline V gene.

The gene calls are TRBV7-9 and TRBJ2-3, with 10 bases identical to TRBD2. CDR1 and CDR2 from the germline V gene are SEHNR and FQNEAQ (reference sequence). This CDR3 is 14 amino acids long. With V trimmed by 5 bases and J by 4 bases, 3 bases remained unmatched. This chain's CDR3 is CASSMGLAPDTQYF. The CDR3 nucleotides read TGTGCCAGCAGCATGGGACTAGCGCCAGATACGCAGTATTTT.

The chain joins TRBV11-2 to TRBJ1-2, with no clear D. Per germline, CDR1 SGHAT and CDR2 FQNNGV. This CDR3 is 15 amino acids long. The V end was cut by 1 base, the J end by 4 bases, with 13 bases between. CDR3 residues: CASSLVPGIGYGYTF. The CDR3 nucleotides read TGTGCCAGCAGCTTAGTTCCGGGAATCGGCTATGGCTACACCTTC.

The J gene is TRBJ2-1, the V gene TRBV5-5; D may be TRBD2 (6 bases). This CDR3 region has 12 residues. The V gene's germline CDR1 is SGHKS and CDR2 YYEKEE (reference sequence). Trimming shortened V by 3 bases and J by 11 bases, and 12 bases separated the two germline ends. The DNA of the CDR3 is TGTGCCAGCAGCTCTTCCGGGACTCAGCAGTTCTTC. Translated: CASSSSGTQQFF.

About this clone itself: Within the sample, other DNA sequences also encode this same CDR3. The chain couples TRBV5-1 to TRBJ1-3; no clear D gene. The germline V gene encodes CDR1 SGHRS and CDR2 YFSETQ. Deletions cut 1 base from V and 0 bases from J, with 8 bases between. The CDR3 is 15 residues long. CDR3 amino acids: CASSLSLSSGNTIYF. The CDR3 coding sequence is TGCGCCAGCAGCTTGTCCCTGAGCTCTGGAAACACCATATATTTT.

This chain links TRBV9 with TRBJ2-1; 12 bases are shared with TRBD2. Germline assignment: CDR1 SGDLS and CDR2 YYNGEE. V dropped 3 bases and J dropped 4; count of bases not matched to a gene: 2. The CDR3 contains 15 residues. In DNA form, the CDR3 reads TGTGCCAGCAGCGCTACTAGCGGGGGGTACAATGAGCAGTTCTTC. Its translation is CASSATSGGYNEQFF.

The chain's CDR3 is CASRWGTGGVAEAFF. CDR3 coding DNA: TGTGCCAGCAGGTGGGGGACAGGCGGTGTCGCTGAAGCTTTCTTT. V usage is TRBV3-1 (or the pseudogene TRBV3-2) and J usage is TRBJ1-1; 8 bases align to TRBD1. Germline CDR1 reads LGHDT; CDR2 reads YNNKEL (reference sequence). The CDR3 is 15 amino acids. J lost 6 bases, V lost 6 bases, and 12 bases had no gene match.

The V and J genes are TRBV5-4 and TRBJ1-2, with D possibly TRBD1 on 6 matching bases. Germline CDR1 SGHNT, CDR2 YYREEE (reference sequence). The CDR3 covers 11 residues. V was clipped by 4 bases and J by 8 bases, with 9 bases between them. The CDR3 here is CASSLGTGYTF. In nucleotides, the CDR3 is TGTGCCAGCAGCCTTGGGACAGGCTACACCTTC.